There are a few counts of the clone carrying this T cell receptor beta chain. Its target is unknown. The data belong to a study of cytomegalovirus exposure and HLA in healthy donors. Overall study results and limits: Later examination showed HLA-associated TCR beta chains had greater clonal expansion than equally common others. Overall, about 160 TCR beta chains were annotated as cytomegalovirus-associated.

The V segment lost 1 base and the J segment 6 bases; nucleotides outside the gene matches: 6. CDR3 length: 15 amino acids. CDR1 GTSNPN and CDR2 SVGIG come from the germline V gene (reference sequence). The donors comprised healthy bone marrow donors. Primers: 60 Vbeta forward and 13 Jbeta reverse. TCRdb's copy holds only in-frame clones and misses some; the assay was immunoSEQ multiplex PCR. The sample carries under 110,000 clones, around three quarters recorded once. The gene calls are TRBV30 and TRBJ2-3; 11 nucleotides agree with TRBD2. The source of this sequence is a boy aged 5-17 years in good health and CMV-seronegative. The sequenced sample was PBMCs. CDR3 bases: TGTGCCTGGAGTGCTAGCGGGGGGCCTGGTGATACGCAGTATTTT. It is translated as CAWSASGGPGDTQYF. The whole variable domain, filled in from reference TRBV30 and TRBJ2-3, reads SQTIHQWPATLVQPVGSPLSLECTVEGTSNPNLYWYRQAAGRGLQLLFYSVGIGQISSEVPQNLSASRPQDRQFILSSKKLLLSDSGFYLCAWSASGGPGDTQYFGPGTRLTVL.